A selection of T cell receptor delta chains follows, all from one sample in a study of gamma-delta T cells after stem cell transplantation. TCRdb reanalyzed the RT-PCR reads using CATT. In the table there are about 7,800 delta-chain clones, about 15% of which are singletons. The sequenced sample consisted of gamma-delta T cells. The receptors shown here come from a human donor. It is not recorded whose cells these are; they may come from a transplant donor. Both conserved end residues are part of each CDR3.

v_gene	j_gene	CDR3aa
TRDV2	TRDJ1	CACDTGKYTDKLIF
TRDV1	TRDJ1	CALGELSVFLVIPNTDKLIF
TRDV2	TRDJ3	CACDSLWTGGSSWDTRQMFF
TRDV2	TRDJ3	CACDAVLGAISWDTRQMFF
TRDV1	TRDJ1	CALGELVTPANTDKLIF
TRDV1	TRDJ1	CALGGSLPIGDTDDKLIF
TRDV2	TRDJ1	CACDTIDPRTGGNTDKLIF
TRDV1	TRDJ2	CALVDPTITGARLRTAQLFF
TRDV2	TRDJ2	CACDSLLGAPTAQLFF
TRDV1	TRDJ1	CALGERGRARPSTDKLIF
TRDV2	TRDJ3	CACDTASLGMSSWDTRQMFF
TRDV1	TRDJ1	CALGNPPGLVRYTDKLIF
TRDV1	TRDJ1	CALGEGSPSLGDTFIGDKLIF
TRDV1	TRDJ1	CALGEESDRYTDKLIF
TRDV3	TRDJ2	CAFKSGGLTAQLFF
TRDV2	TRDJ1	CACGTVLGDTGTDKLIF
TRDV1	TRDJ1	CALGEPRLPTCGPILGPKNKLIF
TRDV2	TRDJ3	CACDTPGDHSWGTRQMFF
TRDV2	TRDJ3	CACDTLLKLGDAPWDTRQMFF
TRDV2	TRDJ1	CACERTGDWDGKLIF
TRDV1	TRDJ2	CALGNLPTWSWGILTAQLFF
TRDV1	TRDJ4	CALGDQHLVYWGTLIF